This is a list of T cell receptor beta chains from one sample in a study of PD-1 blockade in classical Hodgkin lymphoma. Some clones are missing from TCRdb's copy, which holds only in-frame ones; the method was immunoSEQ multiplex PCR. The sample contains some 41,000 clones, approximately 70% of which appear only once. Sequenced material: peripheral blood mononuclear cells (PBMCs), taken before the second cycle of nivolumab. Receptor source: a human donor with classical Hodgkin lymphoma. Each CDR3 is given with its conserved first and last residue. D genes are given only for firm matches. Size is stated for part of the rows, as once, few or many counts, or as a class when the clone is expanded.

abundance,j_gene,d_gene,v_gene,CDR3aa,CDR3nt
-,TRBJ1-3,-,TRBV18,CASSENGRTGNTIYF,TGTGCCAGCTCAGAAAATGGACGGACTGGAAACACCATATATTTT
-,TRBJ2-7,-,TRBV6-5,CASSPGLYEQYF,TGTGCCAGCAGTCCCGGCCTCTACGAGCAGTACTTC
-,TRBJ1-5,-,TRBV29-1,CSVPVSASGNSNQPQHF,TGCAGCGTTCCGGTCTCGGCCTCGGGGAATAGCAATCAGCCCCAGCATTTT
once,TRBJ1-1,-,TRBV12-5,CATRLYPTDGYTEAFF,TGTGCTACTCGTCTTTATCCCACGGACGGATACACTGAAGCTTTCTTT
-,TRBJ1-3,TRBD1,TRBV28,CASSLGGTAGNTIYF,TGTGCCAGCAGTTTAGGGGGGACAGCTGGAAACACCATATATTTT
once,TRBJ1-2,-,TRBV7-2,CASSLVPGDYGYTF,TGTGCCAGCAGCTTAGTCCCAGGGGACTATGGCTACACCTTC
-,TRBJ1-2,-,TRBV19,CASSIRGTANYGYTF,TGTGCCAGTAGTATCCGGGGAACCGCTAACTATGGCTACACCTTC
once,TRBJ1-6,-,TRBV7-8,CASRPNYNSPLHF,TGTGCCAGCAGGCCCAACTATAATTCACCCCTCCACTTT
-,TRBJ2-5,-,TRBV11-1,CASSFGAGETQYF,TGTGCCAGCAGCTTCGGGGCAGGGGAGACCCAGTACTTC
-,TRBJ2-3,TRBD2,TRBV4-3,CASSQEARLAASTDTQYF,TGCGCCAGCAGCCAAGAGGCCCGCCTAGCGGCTAGCACAGATACGCAGTATTTT
-,TRBJ2-7,TRBD1,TRBV7-9,CASSSQDRGYYEQYF,TGTGCCAGCAGCTCACAGGACAGGGGGTACTACGAGCAGTACTTC
-,TRBJ2-5,-,TRBV18,CASSPTAAGKGETQYF,TGTGCCAGCTCACCCACAGCGGCTGGGAAGGGTGAGACCCAGTACTTC
-,TRBJ2-3,-,TRBV21-1,CASSKAPLADRLSQYF,TGTGCCAGCAGCAAAGCGCCCCTAGCGGATCGGCTGTCGCAGTATTTT
-,TRBJ2-2,-,TRBV9,CASSAIRGDTGELFF,TGTGCCAGCAGCGCCATCAGGGGTGACACCGGGGAGCTGTTTTTT
-,TRBJ2-1,-,TRBV9,CASSVSMALADNEQFF,TGTGCCAGCAGCGTGTCTATGGCTCTTGCCGACAATGAGCAGTTCTTC
-,TRBJ1-5,-,TRBV6-4,CASSDVRGNQPQHF,TGTGCCAGCAGTGACGTGCGTGGCAATCAGCCCCAGCATTTT
medium-sized,TRBJ2-2,-,TRBV7-6,CASSLVSRGENTGELFF,TGTGCCAGCAGCTTAGTCTCCAGGGGAGAGAACACCGGGGAGCTGTTTTTT
once,TRBJ1-6,-,TRBV7-2,CASSLVLGRDSSPLHF,TGTGCCAGCAGCTTAGTGTTGGGGCGGGATAGTTCACCCCTCCACTTT
-,TRBJ1-2,-,TRBV6-4,CASSLSGSHGYTF,TGTGCCAGCAGCCTGTCAGGGTCCCATGGCTACACCTTC
few,TRBJ2-7,-,TRBV28,CASSLSAGSSYEQYF,TGTGCCAGCAGTTTATCGGCAGGTAGCTCCTACGAGCAGTACTTC
-,TRBJ1-2,TRBD1,TRBV11-2,CASSLDLGGKSQYGYTF,TGTGCCAGCAGCTTAGATTTAGGGGGCAAAAGTCAATATGGCTACACCTTC
-,TRBJ2-2,-,TRBV25-1,CASSERGTGELFF,TGTGCCAGCAGTGAACGGGGAACCGGGGAGCTGTTTTTT
-,TRBJ1-6,-,TRBV5-4,CASSLRTSSSPLHF,TGTGCCAGCAGCCTACGGACTTCGTCTTCACCCCTCCACTTT
-,TRBJ1-1,-,TRBV4-3,CASSYAEVGTEAFF,TGCGCCAGCAGTTATGCGGAAGTGGGCACTGAAGCTTTCTTT
-,TRBJ2-5,TRBD2,TRBV11-2,CASSLALAGETQYF,TGTGCCAGCAGCTTAGCTCTAGCGGGCGAGACCCAGTACTTC
-,TRBJ2-1,-,TRBV30,CAWSRTGNEQFF,TGTGCCTGGAGCCGGACTGGCAATGAGCAGTTCTTC
-,TRBJ2-7,-,TRBV27,CASSFQRGTVFDEQYF,TGTGCCAGCAGTTTTCAACGGGGGACAGTGTTCGACGAGCAGTACTTC
-,TRBJ2-2,TRBD2,TRBV7-3,CASSLNGGRAPGELFF,TGTGCCAGCAGCTTAAATGGCGGGAGGGCCCCCGGGGAGCTGTTTTTT
few,TRBJ1-4,TRBD1,TRBV28,CASSYRDRVRRGDEKLFF,TGTGCCAGCAGTTACCGGGACAGGGTACGTCGCGGGGATGAAAAACTGTTTTTT
-,TRBJ2-5,TRBD2,TRBV4-1,CASSQEPSGDGEQYF,TGCGCCAGCAGCCAAGAGCCTAGCGGGGATGGGGAGCAGTACTTC
-,TRBJ2-5,-,TRBV7-9,CASSLNSRQETQYF,TGTGCCAGCAGCTTAAATAGCAGGCAAGAGACCCAGTACTTC
once,TRBJ2-7,TRBD1,TRBV7-2,CASSPGQGQGIYF,TGTGCCAGCAGCCCCGGGCAGGGACAGGGGATCTACTTC
-,TRBJ1-2,-,TRBV9,CASSVGGYGYTF,TGTGCCAGCAGCGTAGGGGGATATGGCTACACCTTC
once,TRBJ2-7,TRBD1,TRBV27,CASSPGTGGNEQYF,TGTGCCAGCAGTCCCGGGACAGGGGGTAACGAGCAGTACTTC
few,TRBJ1-2,-,TRBV5-6,CASSFKGLRGNYGYTF,TGTGCCAGCAGCTTTAAGGGGCTCCGGGGGAACTATGGCTACACCTTC
many,TRBJ1-3,-,TRBV5-6,CASSLLASSGNTIYF,TGTGCCAGCAGCTTGCTGGCGAGCTCTGGAAACACCATATATTTT
-,TRBJ2-5,-,TRBV7-8,CASSLLLYRTNTPQETQYF,TGTGCCAGCAGCTTACTACTCTACCGGACTAATACACCTCAAGAGACCCAGTACTTC
-,TRBJ1-4,-,TRBV7-8,CASSFDRREKLFF,TGTGCCAGCAGCTTCGACAGAAGAGAAAAACTGTTTTTT
-,TRBJ2-1,-,TRBV11-2,CASSLVQGNEQFF,TGTGCCAGCAGCTTAGTTCAGGGAAATGAGCAGTTCTTC